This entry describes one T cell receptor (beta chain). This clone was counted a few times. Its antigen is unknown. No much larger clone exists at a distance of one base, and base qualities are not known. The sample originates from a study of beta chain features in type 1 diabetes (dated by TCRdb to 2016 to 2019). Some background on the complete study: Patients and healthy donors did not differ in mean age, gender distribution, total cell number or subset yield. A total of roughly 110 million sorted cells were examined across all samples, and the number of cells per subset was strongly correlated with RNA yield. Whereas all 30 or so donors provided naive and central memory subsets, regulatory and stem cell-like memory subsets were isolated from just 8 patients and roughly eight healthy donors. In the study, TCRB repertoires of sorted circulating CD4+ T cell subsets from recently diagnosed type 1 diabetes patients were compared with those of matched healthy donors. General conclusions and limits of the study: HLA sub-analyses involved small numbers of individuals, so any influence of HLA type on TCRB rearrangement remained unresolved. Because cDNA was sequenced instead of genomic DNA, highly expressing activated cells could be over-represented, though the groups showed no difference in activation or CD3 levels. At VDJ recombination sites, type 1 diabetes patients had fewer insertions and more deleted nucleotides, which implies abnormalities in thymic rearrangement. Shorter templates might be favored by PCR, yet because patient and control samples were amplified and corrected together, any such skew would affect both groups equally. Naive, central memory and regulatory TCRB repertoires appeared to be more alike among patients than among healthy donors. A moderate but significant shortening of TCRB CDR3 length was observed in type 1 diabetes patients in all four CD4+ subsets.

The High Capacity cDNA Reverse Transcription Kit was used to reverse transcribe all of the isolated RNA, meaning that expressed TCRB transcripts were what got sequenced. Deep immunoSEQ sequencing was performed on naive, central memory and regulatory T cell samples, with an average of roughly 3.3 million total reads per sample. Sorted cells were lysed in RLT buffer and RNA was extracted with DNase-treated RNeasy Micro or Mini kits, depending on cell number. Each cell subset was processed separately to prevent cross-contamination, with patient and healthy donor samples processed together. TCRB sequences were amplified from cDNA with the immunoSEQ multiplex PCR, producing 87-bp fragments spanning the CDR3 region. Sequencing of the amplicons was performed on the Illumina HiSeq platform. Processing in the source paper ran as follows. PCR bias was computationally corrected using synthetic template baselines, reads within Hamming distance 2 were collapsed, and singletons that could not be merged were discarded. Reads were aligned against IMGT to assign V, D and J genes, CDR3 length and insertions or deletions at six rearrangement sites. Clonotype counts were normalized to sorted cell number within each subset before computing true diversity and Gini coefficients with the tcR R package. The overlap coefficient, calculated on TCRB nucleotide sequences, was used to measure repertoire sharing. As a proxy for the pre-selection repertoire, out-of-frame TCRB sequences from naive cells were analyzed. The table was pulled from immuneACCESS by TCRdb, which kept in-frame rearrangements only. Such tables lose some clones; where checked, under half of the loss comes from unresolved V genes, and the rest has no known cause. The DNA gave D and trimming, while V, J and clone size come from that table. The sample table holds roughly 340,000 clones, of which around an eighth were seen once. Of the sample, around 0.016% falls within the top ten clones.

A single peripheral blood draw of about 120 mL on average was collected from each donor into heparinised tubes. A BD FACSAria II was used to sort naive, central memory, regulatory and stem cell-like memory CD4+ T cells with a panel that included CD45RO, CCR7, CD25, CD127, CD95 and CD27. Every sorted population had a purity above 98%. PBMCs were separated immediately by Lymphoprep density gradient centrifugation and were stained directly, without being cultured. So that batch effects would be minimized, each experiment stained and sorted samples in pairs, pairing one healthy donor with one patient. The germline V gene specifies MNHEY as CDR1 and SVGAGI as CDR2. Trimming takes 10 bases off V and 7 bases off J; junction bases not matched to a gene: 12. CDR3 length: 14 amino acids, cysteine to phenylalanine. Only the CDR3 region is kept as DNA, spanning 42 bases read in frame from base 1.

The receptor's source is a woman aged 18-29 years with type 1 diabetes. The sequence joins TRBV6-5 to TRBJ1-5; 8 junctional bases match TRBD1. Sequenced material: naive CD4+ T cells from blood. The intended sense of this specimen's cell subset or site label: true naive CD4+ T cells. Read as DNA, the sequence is TGTGCCACCCAAGGACAGGGTTTGGCACAGCCCCAGCATTTT. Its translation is CATQGQGLAQPQHF.